This TCR beta chain was profiled in a study of OX40 agonist ivuxolimab in advanced cancers. For the study at large: Earlier treatment with anti-PD-1, anti-PD-L1 or anti-CTLA-4 was permitted, and about 40% had received some. Partial responses were achieved by three patients, of whom one had hepatocellular carcinoma and two had cutaneous melanoma. General study results and limits: Dose levels from 0.1 to 3.0 mg/kg saw CD4+ and CD8+ blood T cells expand clonally by week 6.

Concerning this clone: The antigen remains undetermined.

TCRdb's copy holds only in-frame clones and misses some; the assay was immunoSEQ multiplex PCR. The data show tens of thousands of clones, about 86% seen once. The specimen comprised CD4+ or CD8+ T cells sorted from blood, sampled in a trial of the OX40 agonist ivuxolimab. This clonotype was sampled from an adult with an advanced solid tumor such as melanoma, head and neck, liver or kidney cancer.

CDR3 in amino acids: CASSLEAGGTGELFF. In nucleotides, the CDR3 is TGTGCCAGCAGCTTAGAAGCGGGAGGCACCGGGGAGCTGTTTTTT. The chain has TRBV11-2 and TRBJ2-2; TRBD2 matches 9 bases. The CDR3 is 15 residues long. The germline CDR1 and CDR2 sequences are SGHAT and FQNNGV. V trimming: 0 bases; J trimming: 4 bases; junction bases outside the gene matches: 0.